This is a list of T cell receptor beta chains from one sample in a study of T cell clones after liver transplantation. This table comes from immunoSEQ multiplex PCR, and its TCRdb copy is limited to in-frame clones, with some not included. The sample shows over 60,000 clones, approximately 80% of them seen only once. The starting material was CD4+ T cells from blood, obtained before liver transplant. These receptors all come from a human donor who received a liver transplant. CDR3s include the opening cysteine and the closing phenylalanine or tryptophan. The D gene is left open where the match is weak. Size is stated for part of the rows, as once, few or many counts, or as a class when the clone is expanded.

CASSSTGRGYEQYF	TGTGCCAGCAGCTCTACAGGGAGAGGATACGAGCAGTACTTC	TRBV7-9	few	.	TRBJ2-7
CASSWTGTGVNLYGYTF	TGTGCCAGCAGCTGGACCGGGACAGGGGTTAATCTTTATGGCTACACCTTC	TRBV13	.	TRBD1	TRBJ1-2
CASKETASTDTQYF	TGCGCCAGCAAGGAGACAGCTAGCACAGATACGCAGTATTTT	TRBV5-1	.	.	TRBJ2-3
CASSDRSDTQYF	TGTGCCAGCAGTGATCGTTCAGATACGCAGTATTTT	TRBV7-2	.	.	TRBJ2-3
CASSRYGTDQETQYF	TGTGCCAGCAGCCGGTACGGGACGGACCAAGAGACCCAGTACTTC	TRBV14	.	.	TRBJ2-5
CASSSGTGGMSPQHF	TGTGCCAGCAGCTCAGGGACAGGGGGAATGTCGCCCCAGCATTTT	TRBV5-6	.	TRBD1	TRBJ1-5
CASSPGSEQFF	TGTGCCAGCAGTCCCGGATCCGAGCAGTTCTTC	TRBV28	.	.	TRBJ2-1
CASKGIATNEKLFF	TGTGCCAGCAAGGGTATCGCAACTAATGAAAAACTGTTTTTT	TRBV2	many	.	TRBJ1-4
CASSVMTVQGTQYF	TGTGCCAGCAGCGTCATGACGGTCCAGGGAACGCAGTATTTT	TRBV16	.	.	TRBJ2-3
CASDLRLEQYF	TGTGCCAGCGACCTGAGGCTCGAGCAGTACTTC	TRBV6-1	.	.	TRBJ2-7
CASSQTGDTDTQYF	TGCGCCAGCAGTCAGACGGGAGACACAGATACGCAGTATTTT	TRBV4-1	few	.	TRBJ2-3
CAWSSPNQPQHF	TGTGCCTGGAGCTCCCCGAATCAGCCCCAGCATTTT	TRBV30	.	.	TRBJ1-5
CASSSSRAGAVEETQYF	TGTGCCAGCTCATCCTCACGGGCAGGGGCGGTCGAGGAGACCCAGTACTTC	TRBV18	.	.	TRBJ2-5
CASSLTGNTEAFF	TGTGCCAGCAGCTTAACAGGGAACACTGAAGCTTTCTTT	TRBV11-1	few	.	TRBJ1-1
CASSEVENTEAFF	TGTGCCAGCAGTGAAGTTGAGAACACTGAAGCTTTCTTT	TRBV2	.	.	TRBJ1-1